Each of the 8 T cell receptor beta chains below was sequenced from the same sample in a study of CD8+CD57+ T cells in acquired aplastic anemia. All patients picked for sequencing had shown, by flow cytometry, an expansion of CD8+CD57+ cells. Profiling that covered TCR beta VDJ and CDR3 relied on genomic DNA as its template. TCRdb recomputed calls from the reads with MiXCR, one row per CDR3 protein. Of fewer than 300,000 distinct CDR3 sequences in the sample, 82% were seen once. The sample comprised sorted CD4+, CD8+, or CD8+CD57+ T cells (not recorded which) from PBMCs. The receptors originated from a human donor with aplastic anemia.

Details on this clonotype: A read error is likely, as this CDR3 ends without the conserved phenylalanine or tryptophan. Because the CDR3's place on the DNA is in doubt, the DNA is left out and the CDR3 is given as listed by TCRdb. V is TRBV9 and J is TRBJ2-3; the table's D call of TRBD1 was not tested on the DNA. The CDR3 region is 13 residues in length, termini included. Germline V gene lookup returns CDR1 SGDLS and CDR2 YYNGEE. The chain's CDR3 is CASSGGGQNTDTL.

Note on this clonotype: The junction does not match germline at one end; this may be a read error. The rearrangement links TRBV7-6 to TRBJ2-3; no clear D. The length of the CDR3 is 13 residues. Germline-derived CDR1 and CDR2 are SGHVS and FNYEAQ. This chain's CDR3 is CASGSVGKDTQYF. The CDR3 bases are TGTGCCAGCGGGTCAGTGGGCAAAGATACGCAGTATTTC.

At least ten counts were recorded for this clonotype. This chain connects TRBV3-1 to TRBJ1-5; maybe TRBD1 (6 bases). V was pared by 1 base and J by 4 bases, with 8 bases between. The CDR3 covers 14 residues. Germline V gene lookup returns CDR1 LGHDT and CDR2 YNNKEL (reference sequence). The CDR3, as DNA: TGTGCCAGCAGCCAAGTAGGGGGAAATCAGCCCCAGCATTTT. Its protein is CASSQVGGNQPQHF.

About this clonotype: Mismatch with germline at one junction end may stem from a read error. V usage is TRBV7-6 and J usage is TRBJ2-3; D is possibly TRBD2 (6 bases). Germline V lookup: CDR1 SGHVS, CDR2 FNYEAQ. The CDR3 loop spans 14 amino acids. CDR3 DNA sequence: TGTGCCAGCAGTTTAGCGGACGGGCCAAAAGAGACCCAGTTT. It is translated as CASSLADGPKETQF.

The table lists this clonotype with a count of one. CDR3: CASSPPAGTYEQYF. Written as DNA, the CDR3 is TGTGCCAGCTCACCCCCCGCGGGAACCTACGAGCAGTACTTC. The chain joins TRBV18 to TRBJ2-7, with a tentative D call TRBD2 (6 bases). Germline CDR1 is KGHSH and CDR2 is LQKENI. V was pared by 3 bases and J by 2 bases, with 11 bases between. The CDR3 is 14 residues long.

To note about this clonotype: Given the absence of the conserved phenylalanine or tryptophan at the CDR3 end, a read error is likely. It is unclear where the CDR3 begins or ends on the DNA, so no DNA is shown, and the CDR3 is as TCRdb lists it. This chain's CDR3 is CASSPDRPTPHYG. J is TRBJ1-6 and V is TRBV7-9; TRBD1 was called by the table and not checked on the DNA. The CDR3 is 13 residues long, counting both termini. Germline V gene sequence: CDR1 SEHNR, CDR2 FQNEAQ (reference sequence).

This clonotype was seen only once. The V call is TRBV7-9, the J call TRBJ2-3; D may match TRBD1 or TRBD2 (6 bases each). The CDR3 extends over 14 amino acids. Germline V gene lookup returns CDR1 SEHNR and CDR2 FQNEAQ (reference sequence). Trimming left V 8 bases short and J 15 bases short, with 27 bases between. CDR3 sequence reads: CASGVGGRDAKHYF. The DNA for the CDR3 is TGTGCCAGCGGGGTCGGGGGCAGAGATGCGAAGCATTATTTT. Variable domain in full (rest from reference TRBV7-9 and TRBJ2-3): DTGVSQNPRHKITKRGQNVTFRCDPISEHNRLYWYRQTLGQGPEFLTYFQNEAQLEKSRLLSDRFSAERPKGSFSTLEIQRTEQGDSAMYLCASGVGGRDAKHYFGPGTRLTVL.

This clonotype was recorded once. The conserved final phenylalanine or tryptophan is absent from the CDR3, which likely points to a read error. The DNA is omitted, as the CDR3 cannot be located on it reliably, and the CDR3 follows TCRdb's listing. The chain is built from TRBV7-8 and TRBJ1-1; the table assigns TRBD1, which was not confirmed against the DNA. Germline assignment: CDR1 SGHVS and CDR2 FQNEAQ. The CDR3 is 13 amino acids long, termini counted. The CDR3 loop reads CASSLARSPETQY.